This TCR beta chain stems from a study of cytomegalovirus exposure and HLA in healthy donors. Broader study findings: It was 164 TCR beta chains that were listed as cytomegalovirus-associated. It was found in a later analysis that first-cohort TCR clusters tended to co-occur in the 95 to 150 validation repertoires. Many donors carried some public TCRs, although rarity characterized most TCR sequences.

V was pared by 5 bases and J by 5 bases, with 8 bases of the junction left unmatched. Germline V gives CDR1 SGHNT, CDR2 YYREEE (reference sequence). The CDR3 length is 15 residues. These donors were members of the roughly 120-subject validation cohort, a group separate from the approximately 700-subject first cohort. Produced via immunoSEQ multiplex PCR; TCRdb's table is partial and in-frame only. The table records 300,000 to 400,000 clones, approximately 91% of them present only once. Comments on this clone: The antigen is not known.

The V gene is TRBV5-4, the J gene TRBJ2-5; TRBD2 matches 11 bases. The sequence was collected from a young man in good health and CMV-seronegative. Material for sequencing was PBMCs. The CDR3, as DNA: TGTGCCAGCAGAAGTAGCGGGGGGGCTTTTGAGACCCAGTACTTC. Translation: CASRSSGGAFETQYF.